Below, 10 T cell receptor beta chains from the same sample are listed, as sequenced in a study of post-analysis software for immune sequencing data. Points from the study as a whole: Higher frequency in patients than in controls was seen for about five TRBV segments, with TRBV5-6, TRBV5-1 and TRBV20-1 among them.

cDNA libraries of TCR beta carried unique molecular identifiers. Via MiXCR, TCRdb re-called the PCR reads, giving one row per CDR3 protein. The sample yields about 430,000 distinct CDR3 sequences, 39% seen once. What these receptors recognize is not known. The sequencing sample was made of blood. These receptors all come from a girl aged 2 to 10 with multiple sclerosis.

This clonotype has ten or more counts. The V and J genes are TRBV12-3 or TRBV12-4 and TRBJ2-7; D is unclear. V lost 5 bases and J 2 bases, leaving 4 bases between the germline ends. This CDR3 comprises 11 residues. The CDR3: CASSTTYEQYF. CDR3 nucleotide sequence: TGTGCCAGCAGTACTACCTACGAGCAGTACTTC.

The genes are TRBV20-1 and TRBJ1-2; the match to TRBD1 covers 7 bases. The J segment lost 4 bases and the V segment lost 0 bases, leaving 5 bases of the junction unmatched. Germline V gene sequence: CDR1 DFQATT, CDR2 SNEGSKA (reference sequence). The length of the CDR3 is 14 residues. The CDR3 nucleotides are TGCAGTGCTAGAGATAACAGGGGCGGCTATGGCTACACCTTC. Translation gives CSARDNRGGYGYTF.

The chain employs TRBV7-3 and TRBJ2-3; 11 bases agree with TRBD2. Germline CDR1 reads SGHTA; CDR2 reads FQGTGA. V gave up 5 bases and J gave up 2 bases; unmatched junction bases: 3. The CDR3 is made up of 15 amino acids. For the CDR3, the DNA is TGTGCCAGCAGCCCTAGCGGGGGGTTCACAGATACGCAGTATTTT. As protein: CASSPSGGFTDTQYF. Based on the CDR3 plus reference TRBV7-3 and TRBJ2-3, the full variable domain is GAGVSQTPSNKVTEKGKYVELRCDPISGHTALYWYRQSLGQGPEFLIYFQGTGAADDSGLPNDRFFAVRPEGSVSTLKIQRTERGDSAVYLCASSPSGGFTDTQYFGPGTRLTVL.

The V and J genes are TRBV10-2 and TRBJ2-1; 7 bases map to TRBD2. The germline V gene encodes CDR1 WSHSY and CDR2 SAAADI. The CDR3 contains 15 residues. Losses at the gene ends were 7 bases for V and 0 bases for J; bases not matched to a gene: 6. As DNA, the CDR3 is TGCGCCAGCACCAACGGGGGGTCCTCCTACAATGAGCAGTTCTTC. It specifies CASTNGGSSYNEQFF.

V usage is TRBV12-3 or TRBV12-4 and J usage is TRBJ1-2; D might be TRBD1 (6 bases). This CDR3 comprises 12 residues. CDR3 region: CALGGGFNGYTF. The CDR3 DNA follows: TGTGCATTAGGTGGGGGCTTCAATGGCTACACCTTC.

In its sample, this clonotype was seen once. This chain connects TRBV12-3 or TRBV12-4 to TRBJ2-1, with D possibly matching TRBD1 (5 bases). The CDR3 contains 14 residues. The ends were cut back, 3 bases at V and 8 bases at J, with 14 bases in the middle. The CDR3 DNA reads TGTGCCAGCAGTTTCGCCCCGGCCAGGGATGAGCAGTTCTTC. Translation gives CASSFAPARDEQFF.

On this clonotype itself: A read error may explain this, as a much larger clone is one base away. This chain connects TRBV29-1 to TRBJ2-3; 7 bases align to TRBD1. The CDR3 runs to 12 residues. V lost 7 bases, J lost 4 bases, and 5 bases stayed unmatched. Germline lookup yields CDR1 SQVTM and CDR2 ANQGSEA. CDR3 sequence reads: CSETGAADTQYF. CDR3 nucleotide sequence: TGCAGCGAAACAGGGGCGGCAGATACGCAGTATTTT.

The chain has TRBV3-1 and TRBJ2-1, with no clear D. Germline CDR1 reads LGHDT; CDR2 reads YNNKEL (reference sequence). V gave up 2 bases and J gave up 2 bases, with 7 bases separating them. This CDR3 comprises 14 residues. Written as DNA, the CDR3 is TGTGCCAGCAGCCAAACGGTAGCCTACAATGAGCAGTTCTTC. It is translated as CASSQTVAYNEQFF.

This rearrangement joins TRBV6-6 to TRBJ2-1, with D hard to call. Germline CDR1 and CDR2: MNHNY and SVGAGI (reference sequence). The CDR3 contains 14 residues. Trimming took 6 bases from V and 5 from J, leaving 14 bases between them. The CDR3 loop reads CASSHTQSHNEQFF. The CDR3 nucleotides are TGTGCCAGCAGCCACACTCAGAGCCACAATGAGCAGTTCTTC.

The gene calls are TRBV7-9 and TRBJ2-7; 9 bases match TRBD2. The trim removed 2 bases at V and 7 bases at J, leaving 9 bases unmatched. This CDR3 has 15 residues. The germline V gene encodes CDR1 SEHNR and CDR2 FQNEAQ (reference sequence). CDR3 sequence: CASSLHSGGGGEQYF. CDR3 bases: TGTGCCAGCAGCTTACATAGCGGGGGAGGGGGTGAGCAGTACTTC.